This T cell receptor beta chain was identified during a study of T cell repertoires in cytomegalovirus infection (dated by TCRdb to about 2019). The study in broad terms: The peptide stimulations were aimed at well-studied HLA-B-restricted epitopes as well as recently identified HLA-C-restricted CMV epitopes, whose presentation resists viral immunomodulation. Donor HLA type was relevant to the analysis, as public TCR beta signatures indicated carriage of CMV infection together with the matching HLA type.

The sequencing machine was an Illumina HiSeq 1500. TCRdb reprocessing: public reads trimmed at Q25 with fastp, clones called with MiXCR, in-frame beta chains kept. Each CDR3 protein appears once, grouped with its most common genes and DNA. Across this sample there are over 120,000 distinct CDR3 sequences, with 32% seen only once. Jointly, the top ten make up around half of the sample. CDR1 is given as MGHRA and CDR2 as YSYEKL, both from the germline V gene. From its cysteine to its phenylalanine, the CDR3 spans 14 amino acids. Just CDR3 DNA is preserved here, 42 bases in frame from base 1. Trimming costs V 2 bases and J 3 bases, and their ends lie 11 bases apart. Study-wide findings and limitations: The ex vivo response was dominated by HLA-C-restricted CMV-specific TCR beta clonotypes, which also provided the single most frequent clonotype in two of eight donors. Carriers of CMV infection plus the relevant HLA type were discriminated by the cumulative frequency of public TCR beta family members in the study cohort and in an independent approximately 360-donor cohort.

Explained via the paper, the treatment or condition label denotes: in vitro stimulation with specific CMV peptide epitopes to enrich CMV-specific T cells. This clonotype was observed at least ten times. The antigen this receptor binds is unknown. No base quality values were provided; no much bigger clone lies one nucleotide off. The receptor comes from a human donor in good health (CMV status not recorded). Some clones in this sample may be carry-over from other donors' samples. This chain joins TRBV4-1 to TRBJ2-7, with the D segment identity uncertain. Here the sequenced sample was CD8+ T cells from cultured PBMCs, taken from culture after CMV antigen stimulation. This receptor has the CDR3 CASSQSPHIYEQYF. The DNA reads TGCGCCAGCAGCCAATCTCCACACATCTACGAGCAGTACTTC.